Reported below is one TCR beta chain. The clone's antigen remains unknown. The library was obtained by the immunoSEQ multiplex PCR assay. For the multiplex PCR, a mixture combining 60 forward primers for TCR Vbeta segments and 13 reverse primers for TCR Jbeta segments was used. The CDR3 region of rearranged TCR beta genes was amplified from genomic DNA with a multiplex PCR assay. On the Illumina HiSeq System, the amplified TCR beta libraries were sequenced as 87-base-pair reads. In the paper's pipeline: In a later analysis, tens of millions of unique TCR beta chains were counted across the approximately 670 repertoires, and around 10 million of these chains were shared by at least two donors. Raw reads were error-corrected and collapsed into unique sequences with a nearest-neighbor algorithm that merged closely related sequences to remove PCR and sequencing errors. V, D and J gene segments were assigned by aligning CDR3 sequences to IMGT reference sequences. For a sequence to be retained, a match of at least six nucleotides to both a V gene segment and a J gene segment was required. Rearrangements were called productive when the CDR3 lacked stop codons and stayed in frame with V and J; all others were non-productive. CDR3 was defined according to IMGT convention as the region running from the second conserved V-encoded cysteine to the conserved J-encoded phenylalanine. Sequences without an unambiguous match to a single V gene segment were excluded from the earlier analysis of several hundred of the donors. In an earlier analysis of roughly 600 of the donors, a V segment was called functional when productive rearrangements were above 56.7%, and segregating when the standard deviation between donors exceeded 5%. A statistical classification framework was developed to diagnose cytomegalovirus status using the catalog of TCR beta chain sequences. In a later analysis, TCR nucleotide sequences were compared against IMGT/GENE-DB human TR gene sequences so that V and J genes could be assigned. Using the TCRdist pipeline, a later analysis assigned CDR3 sequences along with most-parsimonious VDJ recombination scenarios. In a later analysis, each TCR beta chain was defined by its CDR3 amino acid sequence together with its V-gene family, and reads lacking a unique V-gene family were excluded. As a way to deal with suspected cross-contamination and a sequencing artifact, a later analysis dropped 450 to 600 nucleotide sequences that were highly shared and had low generation probability. A later analysis calculated a clonal expansion index for each public chain from normalized within-repertoire ranks of inferred template counts. A later analysis computed generation probabilities with a VDJ recombination model fitted to out-of-frame rearrangements, and checked the results against IGoR. Hypergeometric tests were used in a later analysis to score TCR-TCR, TCR-HLA and TCR-CMV co-occurrence, with a repertoire-size bias correction applied to the TCR pairs. A later analysis estimated false discovery rates by permuting HLA or CMV assignments 20 times. In a later analysis, co-occurring TCRs were grouped using DBSCAN, and TCRdist sequence similarity was added for clustering within HLA-allele-positive subsets. Co-occurrence clustering excluded repertoires with fewer than 30,000 or more than 120,000 public chains, plus five with anomalous nucleotide sharing. The table was pulled from immuneACCESS by TCRdb, which kept in-frame rearrangements only. Such tables lose some clones; where checked, under half of the loss comes from unresolved V genes, and the rest has no known cause. That table furnishes V, J and clone size, whereas the DNA furnished D and trimming. The sample's records list about 90,000 clones. The ten largest clones capture around 3.4% of the sample.

This sample was taken from a study of cytomegalovirus exposure and HLA in healthy donors (dated by TCRdb to about 2017). General notes on the study: An earlier analysis of under 600 of the donors reported about 250 Gb of sequence data and more than 90 million unique TCR beta sequences from 150 million to 200 million T cells. Rather than drawing on any new phenotypic data, the later analysis identified candidate immune exposures from TCR beta sequences and the way those sequences occurred across donors. In a later analysis, previously published TCR beta repertoires from 500 to 750 donors were re-analyzed and high-resolution HLA genotyping was added so that TCR occurrence patterns could be studied. HLA typing covered class I and class II loci at four-digit resolution. On average, around 230,000 unique TCR beta nucleotide sequences were sequenced per donor among some 420 genotyped donors of the cohort, with around 19% of those sequences being non-productive. Of the roughly 410 genotyped donors, less than 90% were placed in the genetic ancestry cluster associated with self-reported Caucasian donors. A later genetic analysis took genome-wide SNP genotypes for about 65% of the roughly 670 donors and used that subset as a discovery cohort. Donor age, sex, ethnicity and CMV serostatus were compiled together with the repertoire data. Roughly five DR-DQ haplotypes were treated as single units for association and clustering because of strong linkage in the cohort. The number of donors typed differed by locus, with 629-630 for A, B, C, DRB1 and DQB1, around 520 for DQA1, about 610 for DPA1, and 400 to 490 for DPB1. Every discovery cohort repertoire had been produced on one sequencing platform. An earlier analysis of 450 to 750 of the donors used high-throughput TCR beta sequencing to judge whether each TCR beta V gene segment behaved as functional or pseudogenic. The study was designed to test whether signatures of past pathogen exposure could be identified by cataloging public T cell receptors. Roughly 320 gigabases of sequencing data and approximately 91 million unique TCR sequences made up an early release that covered some 640 HLA-typed donors. The T cell repertoires of 670 or so subjects were profiled by immunosequencing and related to cytomegalovirus serostatus. High-throughput TCR immunosequencing, statistical association of individual TCRs with disease status, and machine learning were combined to predict cytomegalovirus infection status. Besides the first cohort of roughly 660 subjects, a separate validation cohort made up of about 120 different subjects was used. Overall study results and their limits: The presence/absence analyses assumed that sequencing depth was roughly uniform across donors, and that assumption may not be true. Some IMGT-functional V segments, including TRBV6-2 and TRBV6-3, could not be told apart with the 87-base-pair reads, so those segments were excluded. When HLA alleles, especially DR and DQ, strongly co-occurred, TCR associations were difficult to assign to individual alleles. A further reported finding was that TCR beta sequences accurately predicted the HLA-A and HLA-B alleles for most subjects in the first cohort. Broadly in line with IMGT annotations, most TCR beta V segments showed up in productive rearrangements about 87% or about 30% of the time in an earlier analysis of 587 of the donors. In a later analysis, TCR association rates were found to vary across HLA loci, with the most associated TCRs seen for DRB1 alleles and the fewest for HLA-C alleles. A later genetic analysis reported fewer N-insertions in productive TCRs among donors in an Asian-associated ancestry cluster than the approximately 670-donor mean. Because counts were too low, seventeen rarely observed V segments, including chromosome 9 orphons, were left out of the earlier analysis of 587 of the donors. According to a later analysis, most CMV-associated TCR beta chains appeared to be HLA-restricted, and the HLA associations seemed to be driven largely by CMV exposure. In a later analysis, HLA-associated TCR beta chains were found to be more clonally expanded and to have lower generation probabilities than equally common non-associated chains. A cluster of highly shared sequence variants was judged likely to be a technical artifact of the sequencing pipeline. The only immune exposure information available for the cohort was CMV serostatus. In vitro tests confirmed that a few of the cytomegalovirus-associated TCR beta chains recognize cytomegalovirus antigens. Linkage disequilibrium might explain the correlated functional status among segregating V segments, but an unknown experimental factor could not be excluded. HLA typing was unavailable for some donors at each locus, so association tests used only the typed subset. A later analysis associated about 16,000 TCR beta sequences with specific HLA alleles at a false discovery rate of 0.05. Across donors, most TCR sequences were observed very rarely, whereas some public TCRs were present in many individuals. According to a later analysis, parvovirus B19, influenza, CMV and Epstein-Barr virus appeared linked to several top co-occurrence clusters. In this cohort, only TCR beta chains were sequenced, and detectable features were limited by the absence of alpha or paired-chain data. The classifier was reported to diagnose cytomegalovirus status with high specificity and sensitivity in both the original cohort and the validation cohort. The authors suggested that the approach could potentially be generalized to other disease states and immunological phenotypes. In a later genetic analysis, a missense DCLRE1C variant was associated with V-gene and J-gene trimming of TCR beta chains, and the association was replicated in an independent cohort. The study listed 150 to 200 TCR beta chains as associated with cytomegalovirus.

The cohort consisted of 650 to 700 healthy bone marrow donors. Cohort members were all nominally healthy when sampled, although unrecorded immune exposures were likely present. The donor tested CMV seronegative and was one of the 352 seronegative cohort members. A peripheral blood sample was provided by each donor, and peripheral blood mononuclear cells were used for TCR beta sequencing. Genomic DNA extraction from the blood cell samples was performed with the Qiagen DNeasy Blood Extraction Kit. V lost 0 bases and J lost 3 bases; the stretch between them is 14 bases long. In the germline V gene, CDR1 corresponds to SQVTM and CDR2 to ANQGSEA. The CDR3 has 15 amino acids, counting the end cysteine and phenylalanine. The entry retains the CDR3 DNA only, 45 bases that are in frame from base 1.

The V and J genes are TRBV29-1 and TRBJ1-2; the D gene is possibly TRBD1, with 6 bases matching. The origin of this receptor is a woman under 40 in good health and CMV-seronegative. Sequencing was performed on PBMCs. The CDR3: CSVEEGGAFDYGYTF. Here is the DNA: TGCAGCGTTGAAGAGGGGGGGGCTTTCGACTATGGCTACACCTTC.